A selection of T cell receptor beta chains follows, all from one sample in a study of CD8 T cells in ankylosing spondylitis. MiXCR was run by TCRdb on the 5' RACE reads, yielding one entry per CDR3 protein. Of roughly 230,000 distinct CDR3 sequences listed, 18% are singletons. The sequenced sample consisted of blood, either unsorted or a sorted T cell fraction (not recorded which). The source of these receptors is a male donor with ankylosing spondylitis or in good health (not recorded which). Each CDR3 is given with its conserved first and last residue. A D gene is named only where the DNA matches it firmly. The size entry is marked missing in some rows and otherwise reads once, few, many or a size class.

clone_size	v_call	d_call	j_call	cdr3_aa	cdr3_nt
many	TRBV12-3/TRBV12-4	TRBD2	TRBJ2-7	CASSWGGSYEQYF	TGTGCCAGCAGTTGGGGGGGGTCCTACGAGCAGTACTTC
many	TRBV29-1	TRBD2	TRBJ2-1	CSVEASGVEQFF	TGCAGCGTTGAGGCTAGCGGGGTTGAGCAGTTCTTC
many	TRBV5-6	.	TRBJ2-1	CASSTLSRYSYNEQFF	TGTGCCAGCAGCACCCTTTCGCGTTACTCCTACAATGAGCAGTTCTTC
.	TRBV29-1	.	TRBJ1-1	CSVEDQRGLNTEAFF	TGCAGCGTTGAAGATCAGAGGGGCCTGAACACTGAAGCTTTCTTT
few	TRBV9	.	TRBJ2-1	CASSVGTLNEQFF	TGTGCCAGCAGCGTAGGGACACTCAATGAGCAGTTCTTC
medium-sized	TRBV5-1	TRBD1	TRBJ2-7	CASSRAGGSYEQYF	TGCGCCAGCAGTCGGGCAGGGGGCTCCTACGAGCAGTACTTC
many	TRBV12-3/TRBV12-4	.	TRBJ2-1	CASSPDREDNEQFF	TGTGCCAGCAGTCCCGACAGAGAGGACAATGAGCAGTTCTTC
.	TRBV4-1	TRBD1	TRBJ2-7	CASSHLDRVSYEQYF	TGCGCCAGCAGCCACCTGGACAGGGTCTCCTACGAGCAGTACTTC
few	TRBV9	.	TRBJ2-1	CASSQDHSGNSYNEQFF	TGTGCCAGCAGCCAGGACCATTCTGGGAACTCCTACAATGAGCAGTTCTTC
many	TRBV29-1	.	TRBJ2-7	CSVGRENSYEQYF	TGCAGCGTGGGCAGGGAGAACTCCTACGAGCAGTACTTC
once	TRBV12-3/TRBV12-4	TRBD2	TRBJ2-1	CASREGSGANEQFF	TGTGCCAGCAGGGAGGGAAGCGGGGCCAATGAGCAGTTCTTC
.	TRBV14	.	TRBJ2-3	CASSPYRNTDTQYF	TGTGCCAGCAGCCCGTACAGGAACACAGATACGCAGTATTTT
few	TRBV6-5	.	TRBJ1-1	CASSYTGGEAFF	TGTGCCAGCAGTTATACGGGGGGGGAAGCTTTCTTT
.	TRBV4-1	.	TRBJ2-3	CASSRREQTDTQYF	TGCGCCAGCAGCCGACGGGAGCAGACAGATACGCAGTATTTT